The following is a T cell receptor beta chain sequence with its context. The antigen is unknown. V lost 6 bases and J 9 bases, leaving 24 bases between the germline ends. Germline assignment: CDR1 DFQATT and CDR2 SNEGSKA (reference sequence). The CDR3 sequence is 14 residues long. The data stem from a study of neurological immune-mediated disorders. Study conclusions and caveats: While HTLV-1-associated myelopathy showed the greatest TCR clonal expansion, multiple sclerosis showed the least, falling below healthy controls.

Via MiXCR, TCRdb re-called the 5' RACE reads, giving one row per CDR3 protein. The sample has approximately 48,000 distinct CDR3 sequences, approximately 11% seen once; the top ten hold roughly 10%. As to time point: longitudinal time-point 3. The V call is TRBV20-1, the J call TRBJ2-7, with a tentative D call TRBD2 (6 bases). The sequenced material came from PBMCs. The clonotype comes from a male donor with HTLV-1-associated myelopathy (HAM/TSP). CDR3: CSATGTGGLWGQYF. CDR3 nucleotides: TGCAGTGCAACCGGGACCGGGGGACTCTGGGGGCAGTACTTC.